The T cell receptor (beta chain) described here comes from a study of breast tumors, draining lymph nodes, adjacent tissues (dated by TCRdb to the mid-2010s). In the study overall: TCR beta repertoires were compared across tumor, adjacent nontumor tissue and axillary lymph nodes obtained from breast cancer patients. The study was designed to assess the relationships and possible T-cell exchange between tumor, surrounding tissue and draining lymph node repertoires in human breast cancer. Beyond this particular receptor, the publication reports: In luminal-like breast cancer, tumor and nontumor tissue repertoires resembled each other significantly more than in basal-like breast cancer. The study presented the conclusion that tumor T cells originate in lymph nodes as consistent with a hypothesis, not as something directly demonstrated. The data were considered consistent with most tumor T cells being derived from the lymph node and subsequently expanding within tumor tissue. Tumor T-cell repertoires showed less diversity than lymph node repertoires and more diversity than nontumor tissue repertoires, and tumor T-cell repertoires showed preferential V and J gene usage.

Many counts were recorded for this clonotype. The antigen this receptor binds is unknown. Per-base quality was not reported, and no clone a single base away is much larger than it. Its CDR3 holds 14 amino acids, cysteine through phenylalanine. Of all the DNA, just the CDR3 is kept, 42 bases in frame from base 1. The germline V gene encodes CDR1 SGHTA and CDR2 FQGNSA. The V and J ends are trimmed by 0 bases and 2 bases, leaving 8 bases between them. Lymph node samples came from the axillary draining lymph nodes of breast cancer patients. The listed sequencing device is Illumina HiSeq 2000. Multiplex PCR amplification was used to generate the TCR beta chain libraries. The amplified TCR beta chain products were analyzed by high-throughput sequencing. In TCRdb, the public reads were trimmed at Q25 with fastp and aligned with MiXCR, with productive beta chains retained. Here each entry gathers all rows of one CDR3 protein and keeps the most common genes and DNA. The sample contains about 100,000 distinct CDR3 sequences, 21% of them found a single time. Roughly 1.2% of the sample belongs to the ten largest clones.

The rearrangement joined TRBV7-2 to TRBJ2-7, with the D segment identity uncertain. The sequenced sample was axillary lymph node tissue. The receptor was isolated from a female donor with breast cancer. Some clones in this sample may be carry-over from other donors' samples. The base sequence is TGTGCCAGCAGCTTAGCGGCAGGCACCTACGAGCAGTACTTC. This is translated as CASSLAAGTYEQYF.